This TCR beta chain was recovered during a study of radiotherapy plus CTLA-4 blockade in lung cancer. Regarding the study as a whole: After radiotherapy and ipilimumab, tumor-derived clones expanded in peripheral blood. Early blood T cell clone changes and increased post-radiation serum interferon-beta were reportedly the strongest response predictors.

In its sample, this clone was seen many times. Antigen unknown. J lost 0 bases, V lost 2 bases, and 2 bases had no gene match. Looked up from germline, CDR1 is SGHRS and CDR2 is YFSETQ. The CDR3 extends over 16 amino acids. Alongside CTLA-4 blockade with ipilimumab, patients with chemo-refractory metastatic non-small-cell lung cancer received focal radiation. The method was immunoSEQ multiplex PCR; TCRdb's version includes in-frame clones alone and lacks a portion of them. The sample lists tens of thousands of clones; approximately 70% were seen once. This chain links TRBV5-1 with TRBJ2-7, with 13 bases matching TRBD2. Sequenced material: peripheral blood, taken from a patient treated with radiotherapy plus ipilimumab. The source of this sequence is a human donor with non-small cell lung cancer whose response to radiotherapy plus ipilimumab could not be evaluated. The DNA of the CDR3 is TGCGCCAGCAGCTTTCGGACTAGCGGGAGCTCCTACGAGCAGTACTTC. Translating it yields CASSFRTSGSSYEQYF.